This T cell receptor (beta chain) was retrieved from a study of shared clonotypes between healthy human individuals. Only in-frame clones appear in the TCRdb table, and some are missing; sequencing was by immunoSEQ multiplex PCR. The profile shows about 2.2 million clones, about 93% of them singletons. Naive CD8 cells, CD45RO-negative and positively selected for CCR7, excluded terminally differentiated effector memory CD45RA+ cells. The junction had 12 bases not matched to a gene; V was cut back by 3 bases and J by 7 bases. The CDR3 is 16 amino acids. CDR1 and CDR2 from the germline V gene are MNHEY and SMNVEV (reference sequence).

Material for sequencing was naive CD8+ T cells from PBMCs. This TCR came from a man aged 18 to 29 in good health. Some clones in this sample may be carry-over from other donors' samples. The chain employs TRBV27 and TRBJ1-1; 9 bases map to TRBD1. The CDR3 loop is CASSLGPGQGVGEAFF. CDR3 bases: TGTGCCAGCAGTTTGGGCCCGGGACAGGGCGTTGGTGAAGCTTTCTTT.